This T cell receptor (beta chain) was sequenced for a study of human T cells and chemical hapten exposure. Trimming cost V 0 bases and J 7 bases; bases outside gene matches: 10. Germline CDR1 reads SGHRS; CDR2 reads YFSETQ. The CDR3 is made up of 17 amino acids. MiXCR, run by TCRdb on the RACE reads, gives a single entry per CDR3 protein. The data contain approximately 41,000 distinct CDR3 sequences, more than 8% of them singletons. Time point denoted: patch test 3, about 24 weeks after DPC sensitization. Treatment here: therapeutic diphenylcyclopropenone sensitization with weekly scalp DPC. Unseparated into fractions, whole blood served as the source from which total RNA was extracted. This clonotype was recorded many times.

V gene TRBV5-1 combines with J gene TRBJ2-1, with 10 bases lining up with TRBD2. Sequencing used whole blood, obtained in connection with sensitization to the hapten diphenylcyclopropenone (DPC). The clonotype originates from a man aged 45 to 65 with alopecia areata. Some clones in this sample may be carry-over from other donors' samples. CDR3 nucleotides: TGCGCCAGCAGCTTGGTGGCTCGGTCTAGCGGGAGTAATGAGCAGTTCTTC. Translating gives CASSLVARSSGSNEQFF.